This T cell receptor (beta chain) derives from a study of technical replicates of blood from a handful of donors. The assay was immunoSEQ multiplex PCR, and TCRdb's table has in-frame clones only and misses some. The data show about 88,000 clones, with 92% seen just once and approximately 0.3% held by the top ten. The germline V gene encodes CDR1 SGHDT and CDR2 YYEEEE. V was clipped by 4 bases and J by 2 bases; unmatched bases: 6. This CDR3 is built from 16 residues. The source of this sequence is a human donor in good health. This chain connects TRBV5-6 to TRBJ1-4; 9 bases match TRBD1. Sequencing was performed on T cells isolated from PBMCs. The CDR3 sequence: CASSLDRGTTNEKLFF. The CDR3 bases are TGTGCCAGCAGCCTGGACAGGGGCACCACTAATGAAAAACTGTTTTTT.